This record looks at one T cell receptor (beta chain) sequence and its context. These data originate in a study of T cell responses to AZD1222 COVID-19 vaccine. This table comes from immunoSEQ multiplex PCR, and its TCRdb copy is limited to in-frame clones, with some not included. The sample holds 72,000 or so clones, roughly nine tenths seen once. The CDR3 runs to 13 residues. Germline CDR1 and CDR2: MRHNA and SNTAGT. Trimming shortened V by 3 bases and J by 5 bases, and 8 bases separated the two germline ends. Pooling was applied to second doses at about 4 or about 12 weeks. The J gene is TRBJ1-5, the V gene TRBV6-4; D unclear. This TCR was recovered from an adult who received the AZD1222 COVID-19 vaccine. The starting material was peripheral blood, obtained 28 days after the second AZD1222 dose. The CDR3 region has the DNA TGTGCCAGCAGTGAGAGCACACATCAGCCCCAGCATTTT. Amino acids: CASSESTHQPQHF.